Following are 17 T cell receptor beta chains from one sample sequenced in a study of T-cell memory formation after mild COVID-19. TCRdb redid the calling of the 5' RACE reads with MiXCR, one entry per CDR3 protein. The sample includes about 200,000 distinct CDR3 sequences, 9.5% to 10% of them seen just once. Sequenced material: PBMCs or a T cell subset sorted from them (not recorded which). The receptors derive from a man aged 18 to 30 who had mild COVID-19 (a few samples of this study predate the infection). Cell type and time point are not known.

The sample holds a few counts of this clonotype. J is TRBJ2-7 and V is TRBV29-1; TRBD2 matches at 13 bases. J was trimmed by 2 bases and V by 6 bases; bases with no gene match: 4. The germline gives CDR1 SQVTM, CDR2 ANQGSEA. This CDR3 has 14 amino acids. CDR3 sequence reads: CSVEGLAGTYEQYF. In nucleotides, the CDR3 is TGCAGCGTCGAGGGACTAGCGGGGACCTACGAGCAGTACTTC.

The rearrangement joins TRBV4-3 to TRBJ1-1; D is ambiguous. The CDR3 is made up of 16 amino acids. The V end was cut by 4 bases, the J end by 6 bases, with 21 bases between. Germline CDR1 is LGHNA and CDR2 is YSLEER. CDR3 region: CASSLLLTAPMAEAFF. The CDR3 DNA sequence: TGCGCCAGCAGCCTCCTTCTGACCGCTCCCATGGCTGAAGCTTTCTTT.

The rearrangement links TRBV7-9 to TRBJ2-3; D is perhaps TRBD2 (5 bases). Germline V gene sequence: CDR1 SEHNR, CDR2 FQNEAQ (reference sequence). The V end was cut by 5 bases, the J end by 3 bases, with 18 bases between. This CDR3 comprises 16 residues. CDR3 in amino acids: CASSPRSGMGTDTQYF. Here the CDR3 DNA reads TGTGCCAGCAGCCCTAGATCCGGGATGGGAACAGATACGCAGTATTTT.

The chain couples TRBV5-1 to TRBJ2-5; tentative D call: TRBD1 (6 bases). The CDR3 sequence is 14 residues long. Per the germline V gene, CDR1 is SGHRS and CDR2 is YFSETQ. Between the trimmed V and J ends, which lost 0 bases and 4 bases, there was a span of 10 bases. CDR3 in amino acids: CASSLGGTRETQYF. The CDR3, as DNA: TGCGCCAGCAGCTTGGGAGGGACACGAGAGACCCAGTACTTC. The full variable domain, completed using reference TRBV5-1 and TRBJ2-5, is KAGVTQTPRYLIKTRGQQVTLSCSPISGHRSVSWYQQTPGQGLQFLFEYFSETQRNKGNFPGRFSGRQFSNSRSEMNVSTLELGDSALYLCASSLGGTRETQYFGPGTRLLVL.

The chain has TRBV6-2 or TRBV6-3 and TRBJ2-1; unclear D gene. Trimming left V 10 bases short and J 0 bases short, with 4 bases between. The CDR3 covers 11 residues. Germline V gene data show CDR1 as MNHEY and CDR2 as SVGEGT. The CDR3 is CATISYNEQFF. The CDR3, as DNA: TGTGCCACCATCTCCTACAATGAGCAGTTCTTC.

This clonotype came up a few times. The chain employs TRBV6-5 and TRBJ2-7, with D possibly matching TRBD1 (6 bases). V gave up 5 bases and J gave up 2 bases, with 16 bases separating them. The CDR3 has 15 amino acids. CDR1 and CDR2 (germline): MNHEY, SVGAGI. The CDR3 nucleotides read TGTGCCAGCAGTGACCTGACAGGACAGCCCTACGAGCAGTACTTC. Translation: CASSDLTGQPYEQYF.

This chain uses TRBV5-1 with TRBJ2-2; no definite D call. V was shortened by 0 bases and J by 1 base, with 7 bases between the two germline ends. Germline CDR1 SGHRS, CDR2 YFSETQ. This CDR3 contains 15 residues. DNA of the CDR3: TGCGCCAGCAGCTTGGCCCGGCAGAACACCGGGGAGCTGTTTTTT. The encoded protein is CASSLARQNTGELFF. Complete variable domain (other parts from reference TRBV5-1 and TRBJ2-2): KAGVTQTPRYLIKTRGQQVTLSCSPISGHRSVSWYQQTPGQGLQFLFEYFSETQRNKGNFPGRFSGRQFSNSRSEMNVSTLELGDSALYLCASSLARQNTGELFFGEGSRLTVL.

The chain has TRBV27 and TRBJ1-4; D is unresolved. The CDR3 spans 13 residues. The germline gives CDR1 MNHEY, CDR2 SMNVEV (reference sequence). Trimming removed 6 bases at V and 8 bases at J, with 13 bases between. The CDR3 reads CASSPPGGEKLFF. The CDR3 DNA reads as TGTGCCAGCAGCCCGCCGGGCGGCGAAAAACTGTTTTTT.

The CDR3 loop is CSVTGGTTDTQYF. The CDR3 DNA sequence: TGCAGTGTTACGGGGGGAACCACAGATACGCAGTATTTT. The V and J genes are TRBV20-1 and TRBJ2-3, with 7 bases matching TRBD2. The CDR3 length is 13 residues. The junction had 6 bases not matched to a gene; V was cut back by 7 bases and J by 2 bases. In germline, CDR1 is DFQATT, CDR2 SNEGSKA (reference sequence).

This clonotype was counted a few times. This rearrangement joins TRBV24-1 to TRBJ2-2; D is unresolved. Per germline, CDR1 KGHDR and CDR2 SFDVKD. This CDR3 region has 15 residues. V was shortened by 2 bases and J by 0 bases, with 6 bases between the two germline ends. The CDR3 spells CATSDSGSNTGELFF. The CDR3 DNA reads as TGTGCCACCAGTGATTCGGGTTCGAACACCGGGGAGCTGTTTTTT.

This clonotype turned up a few times. CDR3 bases: TGTGCCAGCAGCGTTCTACTGGGCACAGATACGCAGTATTTT. The encoded protein is CASSVLLGTDTQYF. The V gene is TRBV9, the J gene TRBJ2-3; D unclear. Trimming pared 2 bases from V and 1 base from J, leaving 8 bases between. From germline, CDR1 is SGDLS and CDR2 YYNGEE. The CDR3 is made up of 14 amino acids.

A few counts support this clonotype. The genes are TRBV4-1 and TRBJ1-2; D might be TRBD1 (5 bases). Germline CDR1 is MGHRA and CDR2 is YSYEKL. CDR3 length: 12 amino acids. V shed 4 bases and J shed 8 bases, with 11 bases lying between them. The CDR3 sequence: CASSPWGSGYTF. The CDR3 bases are TGCGCCAGCAGCCCCTGGGGCAGCGGCTACACCTTC.

This clonotype has just a few counts. The chain employs TRBV20-1 and TRBJ1-2; tentative D call: TRBD1 (5 bases). The germline CDR1 and CDR2 sequences are DFQATT and SNEGSKA (reference sequence). V lost 3 bases to trimming and J lost 5 bases, with 10 bases between them. CDR3 size: 12 residues. The CDR3 DNA follows: TGCAGTGCTAGGATGGGACTTTATGGCTACACCTTC. This sequence encodes CSARMGLYGYTF.

This clonotype has ten or more counts. The chain links TRBV4-1 to TRBJ1-5; D may be TRBD1 (6 bases). This CDR3 spans 16 amino acids. Trimming removed 1 base from V and 6 bases from J, with 16 bases in between. The germline CDR1 and CDR2 sequences are MGHRA and YSYEKL. CDR3 coding DNA: TGCGCCAGCAGCCAAGTGGGAGACAGGCTGGGTCAGCCCCAGCATTTT. It is translated as CASSQVGDRLGQPQHF.

This clonotype was detected a few times. The chain uses TRBV4-3 and TRBJ2-1, with D possibly being TRBD2 (6 bases). CDR1 and CDR2 (germline): LGHNA, YSLEER. This CDR3 has 15 amino acids. V was shortened by 1 base and J by 10 bases, with 17 bases between the two germline ends. The CDR3 spells CASSQGRSTGGEQFF. For the CDR3, the DNA is TGCGCCAGCAGCCAAGGTCGATCAACCGGGGGAGAGCAGTTCTTC.

CDR3: CASSLVRQNEAFF. CDR3 bases: TGTGCCAGCAGCTTAGTGAGGCAAAATGAAGCTTTCTTT. The chain is built from TRBV7-2 and TRBJ2-3; D remains unclear. The end of the DNA fits TRBJ1-1 better, so the J call may be wrong. This CDR3 region has 13 residues. Germline CDR1 is SGHTA and CDR2 is FQGNSA.

This clonotype was counted many times. The chain carries TRBV5-5 and TRBJ2-1; 7 nucleotides line up with TRBD1. V shed 4 bases, J shed 7 bases, and the junction held 5 bases outside the gene matches. CDR1 and CDR2 (germline): SGHKS, YYEKEE (reference sequence). The CDR3 has 13 amino acids. DNA for the CDR3: TGTGCCAGCAGCCCACAGGGGTCGAATGAGCAGTTCTTC. It is translated as CASSPQGSNEQFF.